This T cell receptor beta chain was captured by sequencing in a study of blood T cell repertoires in COVID-19. Overall study context: Material from acute and convalescent COVID-19 was sourced from the United States, Italy and Spain. T cells, B-cell-depleted T cells, or PBMCs supplied cDNA or gDNA.

CDR1 is MDHEN, CDR2 SYDVKM, per germline. V dropped 7 bases and J dropped 6 bases, with 12 bases sitting between them. CDR3 length: 12 amino acids. This clone occurred once. Original processing methods: Scientists estimated how many nucleated cells there were by amplifying reference gene primers. Assay: immunoSEQ multiplex PCR; the TCRdb copy retains only in-frame clones and omits some. V, J and clone size derive from that table, while D and trimming were established from the DNA sequence. The sample includes 70,000 to 90,000 clones, approximately 88% of them seen just once. Sequencing was performed on peripheral blood. This receptor was identified in a human donor in a cohort sampled during active COVID-19. The J gene is TRBJ1-1, the V gene TRBV28; D call uncertain. The CDR3 DNA reads TGTGCCAGCACCAGAGGAGGGCCTGAAGCTTTCTTT. It codes for CASTRGGPEAFF.